This T cell receptor (beta chain) was recorded in a study of identical twins. TCRdb re-derived calls from the 5' RACE reads in MiXCR, one entry per CDR3 protein. Counted here are hundreds of thousands of distinct CDR3 sequences, roughly 20% occurring once; the ten biggest clones make up about an eighth. This CDR3 region has 15 residues. V gave up 4 bases and J gave up 5 bases, with 18 bases separating them. Germline V gene lookup returns CDR1 SGHKS and CDR2 YYEKEE (reference sequence). These data are also associated with another study on T cells expressing NK-cell markers.

V and J are TRBV5-5 and TRBJ1-1; possibly TRBD1 for D (6 bases). The sequenced sample consisted of PBMCs. This sequence originates from a woman under 30 in good health. The CDR3 DNA reads TGTGCCAGCAGCCTTCCTAGGACAGCTAGAACTGAAGCTTTCTTT. This gives the protein CASSLPRTARTEAFF.